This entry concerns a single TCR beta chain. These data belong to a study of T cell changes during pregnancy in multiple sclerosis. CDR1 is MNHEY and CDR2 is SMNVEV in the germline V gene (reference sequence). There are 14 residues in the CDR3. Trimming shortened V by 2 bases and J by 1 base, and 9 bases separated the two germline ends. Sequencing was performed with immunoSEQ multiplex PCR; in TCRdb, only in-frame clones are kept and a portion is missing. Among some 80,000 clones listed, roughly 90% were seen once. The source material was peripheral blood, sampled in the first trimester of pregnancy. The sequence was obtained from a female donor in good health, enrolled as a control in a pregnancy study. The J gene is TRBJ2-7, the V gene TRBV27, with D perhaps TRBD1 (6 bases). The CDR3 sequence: CASSLKQGSYEQYF. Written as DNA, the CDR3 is TGTGCCAGCAGTTTAAAACAGGGTTCCTACGAGCAGTACTTC.